A selection of T cell receptor beta chains follows, all from one sample in a study of T cell changes during pregnancy in multiple sclerosis. Sequencing was performed with immunoSEQ multiplex PCR; in TCRdb, only in-frame clones are kept and a portion is missing. The data show around 37,000 clones, approximately 92% seen once. The sample was CD8+ T cells from peripheral blood mononuclear cells, taken before pregnancy. The receptors derive from a female donor with multiple sclerosis, enrolled in a pregnancy study. Both conserved end residues are part of each CDR3. A D gene is named only where the DNA matches it firmly. Expanded clones get a size class; other rows say once, few or many, or leave the size out.

d_gene	v_gene	j_gene	abundance	CDR3nt	CDR3aa
-	TRBV27	TRBJ2-3	-	TGTGCCAGCAGTTTCTATTATGTTGCGACTTCCACAGATACGCAGTATTTT	CASSFYYVATSTDTQYF
-	TRBV5-1	TRBJ1-1	-	TGCGCCAGCAGCTTAGGGACACGACGGTACACTGAAGCTTTCTTT	CASSLGTRRYTEAFF
TRBD2	TRBV4-2	TRBJ2-3	-	TGTGCCAGCGCCGAAGGACTAGCATGGGATACGCAGTATTTT	CASAEGLAWDTQYF
TRBD1	TRBV7-9	TRBJ1-3	-	TGTGCCAGCAGCACGCAGGGGGCGCATTACACCATATATTTT	CASSTQGAHYTIYF
-	TRBV6-5	TRBJ2-5	once	TGTGCCAGCAGTTACTCAGGGGTTGAAGAGACCCAGTACTTC	CASSYSGVEETQYF
-	TRBV7-9	TRBJ2-7	once	TGTGCCAGCAGCTCCTCCGACCGGGACTGGCTCTACGAGCAGTACTTC	CASSSSDRDWLYEQYF
-	TRBV7-9	TRBJ1-3	-	TGTGCCAGCAGCTCTACGGGGGGCTCTGGAAACACCATATATTTT	CASSSTGGSGNTIYF
-	TRBV2	TRBJ1-3	-	TGTGCCAGCCCCCGCAGGGAAAGCTCTGGAAACACCATATATTTT	CASPRRESSGNTIYF
TRBD1	TRBV4-1	TRBJ1-2	-	TGCGCCAGCAGCCAAGATGAGAGGGGGCTTGGCTATGGCTACACCTTC	CASSQDERGLGYGYTF
-	TRBV7-7	TRBJ2-1	-	TGTGCCAGCAGCGCCGGGGACTGGTCTGAGCAGTTCTTC	CASSAGDWSEQFF
-	TRBV27	TRBJ2-7	many	TGTGCCAGCAGTAGAAAAGGGGAGGTCGAGCAGTACTTC	CASSRKGEVEQYF
TRBD1	TRBV6-5	TRBJ2-5	-	TGTGCCAGCAGCCCGGGACAGACGTCAAGAGAGACCCAGTACTTC	CASSPGQTSRETQYF
TRBD1	TRBV27	TRBJ1-5	-	TGTGCCAGCAGTGTACAGGGGAGCAATCAGCCCCAGCATTTT	CASSVQGSNQPQHF
-	TRBV2	TRBJ1-2	-	TGTGCCGTTTTGGGGAGGGAGGGCTACACCTTC	CAVLGREGYTF
-	TRBV5-1	TRBJ1-3	-	TGCGCCAGCAGCAGACACCCCGTAAGGTGGGCTGGAAACACCATATATTTT	CASSRHPVRWAGNTIYF
-	TRBV5-1	TRBJ1-5	-	TGCGCCAGCAGGGACGGACACACCAATCAGCCCCAGCATTTT	CASRDGHTNQPQHF
-	TRBV9	TRBJ2-6	-	TGTGCCAGCAGCGTGGGGGCCCCGCGGGCCAACGTCCTGACTTTC	CASSVGAPRANVLTF
TRBD1	TRBV7-3	TRBJ2-7	-	TGTGCCAGCAGCCCACCTGGTCGACAGGGGGCTGGCGAGCAGTACTTC	CASSPPGRQGAGEQYF
-	TRBV5-5	TRBJ1-3	-	TGTGCCAGCAGCTTGAGACCGACTCTGAGCTCTGGAAACACCATATATTTT	CASSLRPTLSSGNTIYF
-	TRBV5-4	TRBJ1-2	-	TGTGCCAGCAGCTTGGTCACCGGGGGGCATTATGGCTACACCTTC	CASSLVTGGHYGYTF
-	TRBV6-5	TRBJ2-7	-	TGTGCCAGCAGCCCTTATCTCCGGAGGCCCTACGAGCAGTACTTC	CASSPYLRRPYEQYF
TRBD2	TRBV7-2	TRBJ2-3	-	TGTGCCAGCAGCTCAGATCCCGGGGGGGGGCCGGCAGATACGCAGTATTTT	CASSSDPGGGPADTQYF
TRBD1	TRBV28	TRBJ2-7	-	TGTGCCAGCAGAAGACAGGGGGCGAGTAACGAGCAGTACTTC	CASRRQGASNEQYF
-	TRBV5-6	TRBJ2-7	-	TGTGCCAGCAGCCACTCAATCGCCGTCACTACCTACGAGCAGTACTTC	CASSHSIAVTTYEQYF
-	TRBV15	TRBJ1-1	-	TGTGCCACCAGCAGCCAGGGGTGGACGAACACTGAAGCTTTCTTT	CATSSQGWTNTEAFF
-	TRBV13	TRBJ1-4	-	TGTGCCAGCAGCGGAGACAGGACGGGACGAGAAAAACTGTTTTTT	CASSGDRTGREKLFF
-	TRBV9	TRBJ1-1	-	TGTGCCAGCAGCTTCCCCCCGACAGGCGCGAACACTGAAGCTTTCTTT	CASSFPPTGANTEAFF
-	TRBV27	TRBJ2-7	-	TGTGCCACTGCCCGATTGAGCTCCTACGAGCAGTACTTC	CATARLSSYEQYF
-	TRBV30	TRBJ1-1	-	TGTGCCTGGAGTTCGTTACAGGTGAGGACTGAAGCTTTCTTT	CAWSSLQVRTEAFF
TRBD1	TRBV11-1	TRBJ2-5	-	TGTGCCAGCAGCTTACTGGCCCGACAGGGGACCAAAGAGACCCAGTACTTC	CASSLLARQGTKETQYF
-	TRBV6-1	TRBJ1-1	-	TGTGCCAGCAGTGAAGTCCCCGGAGGAGGCACTGAAGCTTTCTTT	CASSEVPGGGTEAFF
-	TRBV4-2	TRBJ2-7	-	TGTGCCAGCAGCCAGTCCAGACTCTACGAGCAGTACTTC	CASSQSRLYEQYF
-	TRBV27	TRBJ1-2	-	TGTGCCAGCAGTTTACCCCCGGGACAAACCTTC	CASSLPPGQTF
-	TRBV11-2	TRBJ2-7	-	TGTGCCAGCAACCTTTGGCGGCAGGGCCCCTACGAGCAGTACTTC	CASNLWRQGPYEQYF
-	TRBV19	TRBJ1-1	-	TGTGCCAGTAGCAACCCGGGGGGGACGGAAGGTGGAGCTTTCTTT	CASSNPGGTEGGAFF
-	TRBV5-5	TRBJ2-3	-	TGTGCCAGCAGCTTTTCCTGGCTGATCACAGATACGCAGTATTTT	CASSFSWLITDTQYF
TRBD2	TRBV2	TRBJ2-7	-	TGTGCCAGCCCGGCTCTTTCGGGCGGGGGGGTCGAGCAGTACTTC	CASPALSGGGVEQYF
TRBD1	TRBV5-1	TRBJ2-1	-	TGCGCCAGCAGCTTGTCACAGGGGATGGGAAATGAGCAGTTCTTC	CASSLSQGMGNEQFF
-	TRBV6-6	TRBJ1-1	-	TGTGCCAGCAGTTTCATCAGGGTTTTGGACACTGAAGCTTTCTTT	CASSFIRVLDTEAFF
-	TRBV2	TRBJ2-3	-	TGTGCCAGTGAGCGTCCTGCTAGCACAGATACGCAGTATTTT	CASERPASTDTQYF
-	TRBV9	TRBJ2-7	-	TGTGCCAGCAGCGTAAGTTCGGGGAGTTCCTACGAGCAGTACTTC	CASSVSSGSSYEQYF
-	TRBV4-1	TRBJ2-7	-	TGCGCCAGCAGCCAAGAGATGTACAGAAGCTCCTACGAGCAGTACTTC	CASSQEMYRSSYEQYF